A selection of T cell receptor beta chains follows, all from one sample in a study of tumor-infiltrating lymphocytes in localized non-small cell lung cancer. Clones were read by immunoSEQ multiplex PCR, and TCRdb kept only the in-frame ones, dropping some. Of approximately 12,000 clones in the sample, roughly 76% were seen once. What was sequenced was uninvolved lung tissue not adjacent to the tumor. The receptors originated from a human donor with non-small cell lung cancer. CDR3s include the opening cysteine and the closing phenylalanine or tryptophan.

length,V,J,CDR3
14,TRBV28,TRBJ1-1,CASSDRGRVAEAFF
16,TRBV30,TRBJ2-7,CAWSVYAGGPSYEQYF
15,TRBV6-5,TRBJ1-1,CASSKLTRGLTEAFF
12,TRBV7-3,TRBJ2-5,CASSFDTGTQYF
16,TRBV10-2,TRBJ2-7,CASSESTKGQGDEQYF
14,TRBV11-1,TRBJ1-1,CASSPGQGRPEAFF
14,TRBV6-1,TRBJ1-5,CASSELDGDHPQHF
12,TRBV6-5,TRBJ1-6,CASSYGGRPLHF
12,TRBV6-5,TRBJ1-1,CASSYSSGEAFF
13,TRBV10-3,TRBJ2-1,CATGQGLSNEQFF
13,TRBV2,TRBJ1-5,CASLRDMNQPQHF
12,TRBV30,TRBJ1-1,CAWSVLRSEAFF
13,TRBV30,TRBJ1-5,CAWTGQLDQPQHF
13,TRBV29-1,TRBJ2-6,CSVFSWGANVLTF
11,TRBV18,TRBJ2-3,CASSQLDTQYF
15,TRBV19,TRBJ2-7,CASSIRAGGGFEQYF
15,TRBV5-1,TRBJ1-5,CASSALGQSNQPQHF
15,TRBV28,TRBJ1-1,CASSLWDRGIFEAFF
12,TRBV4-2,TRBJ1-2,CASSQDKGRYTF
13,TRBV19,TRBJ2-1,CASRVGQYNEQFF
14,TRBV6-5,TRBJ2-7,CASSKTANSYEQYF
14,TRBV5-1,TRBJ1-6,CASSIDRGNSPLHF
12,TRBV28,TRBJ1-2,CASNSQGYGYTF
14,TRBV6-1,TRBJ2-7,CASSEATLQYEQYF
14,TRBV7-2,TRBJ2-1,CASSWMNRVKEQFF
13,TRBV29-1,TRBJ1-4,CSVEEGGSEKLFF
16,TRBV5-4,TRBJ2-2,CASRIRTSRITGELFF
11,TRBV11-2,TRBJ2-3,CASSPQGTQYF
14,TRBV7-2,TRBJ1-1,CASSFKGASTEAFF
14,TRBV29-1,TRBJ2-5,CSIAGTVNQETQYF
12,TRBV7-2,TRBJ1-2,CASSPTGFGYTF
14,TRBV5-1,TRBJ1-4,CASSSEGAGEKLFF
15,TRBV6-5,TRBJ1-2,CASSYDLGRAYGYTF
14,TRBV19,TRBJ1-1,CASSSSIWNTEAFF
13,TRBV2,TRBJ1-1,CASRKGLGSEAFF
13,TRBV28,TRBJ1-5,CASAREPNQPQHF
16,TRBV28,TRBJ2-7,CASTSHRQPPLGEQYF
12,TRBV7-9,TRBJ1-1,CASSSTGGQAFF
16,TRBV10-3,TRBJ1-1,CAISELRGQGNTEAFF
14,TRBV4-3,TRBJ1-3,CASSPQTAGNTIYF
16,TRBV7-2,TRBJ2-7,CASSLGWAGPAYEQYF
13,TRBV2,TRBJ1-1,CASSKTQGAEAFF